Below, 21 T cell receptor beta chains from the same sample are listed, as sequenced in a study of blood T cell repertoires in COVID-19. The method was immunoSEQ multiplex PCR; TCRdb's version includes in-frame clones alone and lacks a portion of them. The sample includes about 250,000 clones, roughly 77% of them seen just once. Sequenced: peripheral blood. Receptors originate from a woman at least 80 years old with acute or convalescent COVID-19.

The CDR3 is CASSLFPSGNNEQFF. CDR3 DNA: TGCGCCAGCAGCTTGTTCCCTAGCGGCAACAATGAGCAGTTCTTC. V and J are TRBV5-1 and TRBJ2-1; 7 bases agree with TRBD2. This CDR3 contains 15 residues. Germline V gives CDR1 SGHRS, CDR2 YFSETQ. V gave up 1 base and J gave up 5 bases; unmatched junction bases: 6.

The rearrangement links TRBV10-1 to TRBJ2-5, with TRBD1 matching 9 bases. J was trimmed by 4 bases and V by 0 bases; bases with no gene match: 6. Per the germline V gene, CDR1 is WNHNN and CDR2 is SYGVQD (reference sequence). This CDR3 has 16 residues. The CDR3 loop is CASSESPGQGGETQYF. In DNA form, the CDR3 reads TGCGCCAGCAGTGAGTCTCCGGGACAGGGCGGAGAGACCCAGTACTTC.

This clone was recorded at least ten times. This chain uses TRBV10-3 with TRBJ1-5, with unresolved D. The CDR3 is 15 amino acids. Looked up from germline, CDR1 is ENHRY and CDR2 is SYGVKD. Trimming shortened V by 3 bases and J by 0 bases, and 9 bases separated the two germline ends. CDR3: CAISDGQASNQPQHF. CDR3 DNA sequence: TGTGCCATCAGTGATGGGCAGGCTAGCAATCAGCCCCAGCATTTT.

Only a few counts were recorded for this clone. The chain combines TRBV9 with TRBJ1-6; TRBD1 agrees at 7 bases. The CDR3 has 15 amino acids. Germline V lookup: CDR1 SGDLS, CDR2 YYNGEE. V trimming: 1 base; J trimming: 9 bases; junction bases outside the gene matches: 7. DNA of the CDR3: TGTGCCAGCAGCGTAACCACAGGGGCTACTTCACCCCTCCACTTT. The encoded protein is CASSVTTGATSPLHF.

The V and J genes are TRBV18 and TRBJ2-3; D remains ambiguous. Trimming stripped 2 bases from V and 6 bases from J, with 12 bases between. Germline V gene lookup returns CDR1 KGHSH and CDR2 LQKENI. The CDR3 extends over 14 amino acids. The CDR3 protein is CASSPSRPPDTQYF. DNA for the CDR3: TGTGCCAGCTCACCATCGCGGCCCCCCGATACGCAGTATTTT.

The rearrangement links TRBV4-1 to TRBJ2-6; the D gene is possibly TRBD1 (5 bases). This CDR3 region has 15 residues. Germline CDR1 reads MGHRA; CDR2 reads YSYEKL. V lost 4 bases and J 2 bases, leaving 9 bases between the germline ends. The CDR3 region is CASSPAGTGANVLTF. The CDR3 DNA follows: TGCGCCAGCAGCCCTGCAGGGACTGGGGCCAACGTCCTGACTTTC.

The rearrangement uses TRBV19 and TRBJ1-4; 7 nucleotides agree with TRBD1. This CDR3 is 15 amino acids long. With 5 bases clipped from V and 7 bases from J, the junction kept 10 bases outside the gene matches. Germline CDR1 reads LNHDA; CDR2 reads SQIVND (reference sequence). The chain's CDR3 is CASSGTTGTPEKLFF. CDR3 coding DNA: TGTGCCAGTAGTGGAACGACAGGGACTCCTGAAAAACTGTTTTTT.

The chain's CDR3 is CATSRDLAGGREQFF. CDR3 DNA: TGTGCCACCAGTAGGGATCTAGCGGGGGGGCGCGAGCAGTTCTTC. V is TRBV15 and J is TRBJ2-1; TRBD2 agrees at 12 bases. The CDR3 spans 15 residues. CDR1 LNHNV and CDR2 YYDKDF come from the germline V gene (reference sequence). V lost 6 bases to trimming and J lost 10 bases; unmatched junction nucleotides: 10.

This chain joins TRBV14 and TRBJ1-2, with D possibly TRBD1 on 5 matching bases. This CDR3 region has 13 residues. Germline V gene data show CDR1 as SGHDN and CDR2 as FVKESK. Between the trimmed V and J ends, which lost 6 bases and 4 bases, there was a span of 12 bases. CDR3 in amino acids: CASRGQGFYGYTF. The CDR3 nucleotides read TGTGCCAGCAGAGGACAAGGGTTCTATGGCTACACCTTC.

This clone has more than one count but fewer than ten. The chain recombines TRBV5-1 with TRBJ2-5; tentatively, D is TRBD2 (5 bases). This CDR3 is 16 amino acids long. V lost 0 bases, J lost 2 bases, and 14 bases lay in between. CDR1 is SGHRS, CDR2 YFSETQ, per germline. CDR3 sequence reads: CASSLGDRGQQETQYF. Written as DNA, the CDR3 is TGCGCCAGCAGCTTGGGAGATCGAGGGCAGCAAGAGACCCAGTACTTC.

This clone was counted between two and nine times. The chain couples TRBV5-1 to TRBJ2-7; TRBD2 is a possible D gene (6 bases). This CDR3 spans 14 amino acids. CDR1 is SGHRS, CDR2 YFSETQ, per germline. V lost 1 base, J lost 5 bases, and 13 bases lay in between. CDR3 amino acids: CASSLTSWGHEQYF. In DNA, the CDR3 is TGCGCCAGCAGCTTGACTAGCTGGGGCCACGAGCAGTACTTC.

In its sample, this clone was seen a few times. The chain recombines TRBV3-1 (or the pseudogene TRBV3-2) with TRBJ2-5; 9 positions match TRBD1. The ends lost 0 bases at V and 3 bases at J; junction bases unmatched: 2. The CDR3 has 15 residues. CDR1 is LGHDT, CDR2 YNNKEL, per germline (reference sequence). The CDR3 DNA reads as TGTGCCAGCAGCCAAGATGACAGGGGGGAAGAGACCCAGTACTTC. Protein: CASSQDDRGEETQYF.

This sequence joins TRBV4-1 and TRBJ2-5, with D possibly being TRBD1 (6 bases). This CDR3 region has 16 residues. Germline CDR1 MGHRA, CDR2 YSYEKL. Trimming left V 0 bases short and J 4 bases short, with 15 bases between. The CDR3 region is CASSQDIQGFLETQYF. The CDR3, as DNA: TGCGCCAGCAGCCAAGATATACAGGGCTTTTTAGAGACCCAGTACTTC.

This chain joins TRBV5-1 and TRBJ2-3, with 10 bases lining up with TRBD2. The CDR3 is made up of 15 amino acids. Germline-derived CDR1 and CDR2 are SGHRS and YFSETQ. V was pared by 4 bases and J by 4 bases, with 6 bases of the junction left unmatched. The CDR3 sequence: CASSLSGRTADTQYF. The CDR3 DNA reads TGCGCCAGCAGCCTTAGCGGGAGGACCGCAGATACGCAGTATTTT.

The chain couples TRBV4-3 to TRBJ1-2, with unresolved D. Germline V gene sequence: CDR1 LGHNA, CDR2 YSLEER. V lost 0 bases and J lost 4, with 12 bases in between. The CDR3 has 15 amino acids. CDR3 sequence (DNA): TGCGCCAGCAGCCAAGACGCACATGGGAGCTATGGCTACACCTTC. It translates to CASSQDAHGSYGYTF.

The CDR3 coding sequence is TGTGCCAGCAGTGGATTAGCGGCGAACACCGGGGAGCTGTTTTTT. This sequence encodes CASSGLAANTGELFF. The rearrangement links TRBV3-1 (or the pseudogene TRBV3-2) to TRBJ2-2; TRBD2 is a possible D gene (6 bases). CDR3 length equals 15 residues. Trimming shortened V by 6 bases and J by 0 bases, and 11 bases separated the two germline ends. Per the germline V gene, CDR1 is LGHDT and CDR2 is YNNKEL (reference sequence).

The chain joins TRBV5-8 to TRBJ2-1, with 7 bases that match TRBD2. The germline V gene encodes CDR1 SGHTS and CDR2 YDEGEE. This CDR3 spans 15 amino acids. Trimming cost V 0 bases and J 9 bases; bases outside gene matches: 9. The CDR3 nucleotides are TGTGCCAGCAGCTTGGGCCATCCTGGGAGGGGTGAGCAGTTCTTC. Amino acids: CASSLGHPGRGEQFF.

In its sample, this clone was seen many times. This chain uses TRBV19 with TRBJ1-6; D is unclear. CDR1 and CDR2 (germline): LNHDA, SQIVND (reference sequence). The CDR3 is 12 amino acids. V was cut by 6 bases and J by 7 bases, with 7 bases left in between. For the CDR3, the DNA is TGTGCCAGTAGAGAGGCGAATTCACCCCTCCACTTT. Protein: CASREANSPLHF.

The CDR3 DNA is TGCGCCAGCAGCCCGGGAGACACCTTCATGAACACTGAAGCTTTCTTT. This encodes CASSPGDTFMNTEAFF. This chain uses TRBV5-1 with TRBJ1-1, with D unresolved. CDR1 and CDR2 (germline): SGHRS, YFSETQ. V dropped 4 bases and J dropped 0 bases, with 16 bases sitting between them. This CDR3 is built from 16 residues.

The chain has TRBV15 and TRBJ2-3; 7 bases map to TRBD1. Germline CDR1 reads LNHNV; CDR2 reads YYDKDF (reference sequence). The V segment lost 5 bases and the J segment 0 bases; nucleotides outside the gene matches: 17. The CDR3 covers 19 residues. CDR3 bases: TGTGCCACCAGCCCAAGAGGTAAAGACAGGGCATACAGCACAGATACGCAGTATTTT. Protein product: CATSPRGKDRAYSTDTQYF.

This chain connects TRBV9 to TRBJ2-1; D perhaps matches TRBD2 (5 bases). Between the trimmed V and J ends, which lost 6 bases and 4 bases, there was a span of 17 bases. The CDR3 loop spans 15 amino acids. Germline assignment: CDR1 SGDLS and CDR2 YYNGEE. The CDR3 DNA follows: TGTGCCAGCACCCTTGGACTTTCGCATTACAATGAGCAGTTCTTC. Protein product: CASTLGLSHYNEQFF. Full variable domain (rest looked up from reference TRBV9 and TRBJ2-1): DSGVTQTPKHLITATGQRVTLRCSPRSGDLSVYWYQQSLDQGLQFLIQYYNGEERAKGNILERFSAQQFPDLHSELNLSSLELGDSALYFCASTLGLSHYNEQFFGPGTRLTVL.